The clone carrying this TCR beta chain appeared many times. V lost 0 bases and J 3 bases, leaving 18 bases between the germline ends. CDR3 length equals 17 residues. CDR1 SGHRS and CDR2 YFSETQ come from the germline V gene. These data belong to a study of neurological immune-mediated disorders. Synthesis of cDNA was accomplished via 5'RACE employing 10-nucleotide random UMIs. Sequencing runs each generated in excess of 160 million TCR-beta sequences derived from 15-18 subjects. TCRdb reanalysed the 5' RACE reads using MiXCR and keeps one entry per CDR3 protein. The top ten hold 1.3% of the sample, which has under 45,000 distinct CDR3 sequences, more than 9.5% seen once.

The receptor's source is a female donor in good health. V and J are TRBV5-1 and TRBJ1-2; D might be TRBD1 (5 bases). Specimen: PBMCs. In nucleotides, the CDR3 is TGCGCCAGCAGCTTGGGTCAGGGTCTCTCCGCCGACTATGGCTACACCTTC. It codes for CASSLGQGLSADYGYTF.